This TCR beta chain was sequenced for a study of CD8+ T cells in alopecia areata. Stated treatment: oral pan-JAK inhibitor, 5-10 mg twice daily. The authors extracted RNA and reverse transcribed it into cDNA as the sequencing template. Sequencing used immunoSEQ multiplex PCR; TCRdb keeps in-frame clones, though not all of them. The repertoire has some 220,000 clones, under 60% of them found once; the top ten carry roughly 1.4%. Germline V gives CDR1 GTSNPN, CDR2 SVGIG (reference sequence). The CDR3 has 13 amino acids. V was clipped by 4 bases and J by 9 bases, with 18 bases between them. The sequence was obtained from a human donor with alopecia areata. The sequencing used CD4+ T cells sorted from blood, collected at week 4, from a patient treated with tofacitinib. The rearrangement uses TRBV30 and TRBJ1-1, with D possibly TRBD1 on 5 matching bases. The chain's CDR3 is CAWTRQTTKQAFF. DNA of the CDR3: TGTGCCTGGACCAGACAGACTACGAAACAAGCTTTCTTT.